Sequencing of this TCR beta chain was carried out in a study of shared clonotypes between healthy human individuals. Study at large: CD8 memory received one plate per donor, CD8 naive two, CD4 memory three and CD4 naive three. Study-level results: The represented genetic and exposure-history diversity was limited by the small number of donors.

The germline V gene encodes CDR1 SGHRS and CDR2 YFSETQ. The CDR3 consists of 14 residues. The trim removed 4 bases at V and 8 bases at J, leaving 10 bases unmatched. Repertoires were generated with immunoSEQ multiplex PCR, while TCRdb's copy carries only in-frame clones and drops some. The sample has around 1.1 million clones, more than 75% seen once. Free of recent acute infections or vaccinations, the donors were healthy HIV-negative adults. On this clone itself: Its target is unknown.

The clonotype was recovered from a man aged 18 to 29 in good health. Some clones in this sample may be carry-over from other donors' samples. This chain connects TRBV5-1 to TRBJ1-2; TRBD1 matches at 8 bases. The sample consisted of memory CD4+ T cells from PBMCs. Subset: CD45RA-negative fraction. The CDR3 here is CASSRGGQADGYTF. CDR3 bases: TGCGCCAGCAGCAGAGGGGGACAGGCGGACGGCTACACCTTC.